These 6 T cell receptor beta chains were all obtained from the same sample, sequenced in a study of shared clonotypes between healthy human individuals. TCRdb's copy holds only in-frame clones and misses some; the assay was immunoSEQ multiplex PCR. This table has some 2.1 million clones, approximately 94% appearing once. Terminally differentiated effector memory CD45RA+ cells were excluded by CCR7 positive selection of CD45RO-negative cells. The sample consisted of naive CD8+ T cells sorted from blood. The source of these receptors is a young man in good health.

This chain joins TRBV29-1 and TRBJ1-1; D perhaps matches TRBD1 (5 bases). The V gene lost 5 bases and the J gene lost 5 bases, with 9 bases spanning the gap. The CDR3 has 11 residues. Germline V gene sequence: CDR1 SQVTM, CDR2 ANQGSEA. CDR3 DNA sequence: TGCAGCGTTCCGGGGGAGACTGAAGCTTTCTTT. Protein product: CSVPGETEAFF. Full variable domain (rest looked up from reference TRBV29-1 and TRBJ1-1): SAVISQKPSRDICQRGTSLTIQCQVDSQVTMMFWYRQQPGQSLTLIATANQGSEATYESGFVIDKFPISRPNLTFSTLTVSNMSPEDSSIYLCSVPGETEAFFGQGTRLTVV.

A word on this clone: A read error may account for a junction end that differs from germline. V is TRBV7-7 and J is TRBJ2-7; 8 nucleotides agree with TRBD1. Germline CDR1 is SSHAT and CDR2 is FNYEAQ (reference sequence). This CDR3 has 13 amino acids. The CDR3 region is CASSLHRGSEQYF. CDR3 in DNA: TGTGCTAGCAGCTTACACAGGGGGTCCGAGCAGTACTTC.

CDR3 bases: TGTGCCAGCAGTGACCTAGGGGGAAGCTCCTACGAGCAGTACTTC. It yields the protein CASSDLGGSSYEQYF. This chain uses TRBV28 with TRBJ2-7; possibly TRBD1 for D (6 bases). CDR1 is MDHEN and CDR2 is SYDVKM in the germline V gene. V was cut by 5 bases and J by 0 bases, with 14 bases left in between. The CDR3 spans 15 residues.

The chain is built from TRBV5-4 and TRBJ1-2; 12 bases are a match to TRBD1. The CDR3 extends over 16 amino acids. Looked up from germline, CDR1 is SGHNT and CDR2 is YYREEE (reference sequence). Trimming took 3 bases from V and 6 from J; bases not matched to a gene: 9. CDR3 coding DNA: TGTGCCAGCAGCTGGGTGGGGACAGGGGGCCATGATGGCTACACCTTC. Protein: CASSWVGTGGHDGYTF.

In nucleotides, the CDR3 is TGCAGCGTCACTGGACGGGAGGAGGTCACAGATACGCAGTATTTT. Translation: CSVTGREEVTDTQYF. V is TRBV29-1 and J is TRBJ2-3; TRBD2 agrees at 7 bases. Per the germline V gene, CDR1 is SQVTM and CDR2 is ANQGSEA. V was pared by 6 bases and J by 2 bases, with 11 bases of the junction left unmatched. The CDR3 loop spans 15 amino acids.

The CDR3: CASSWGTSTDTQYF. The CDR3 nucleotides are TGTGCCAGCAGCTGGGGGACTAGCACAGATACGCAGTATTTT. The V gene is TRBV5-6, the J gene TRBJ2-3, with D possibly being TRBD2 (6 bases). V lost 3 bases, J lost 0 bases, and 8 bases lay in between. The CDR3 is 14 residues long. CDR1 and CDR2 (germline): SGHDT, YYEEEE.